The clone carrying this T cell receptor beta chain was detected once. In the original analysis: Using reference gene primer amplification, nucleated cell counts were estimated. The repertoire was sequenced with immunoSEQ multiplex PCR; TCRdb's copy has only in-frame clones and lacks some. The V and J calls and clone size come from that table; D and trimming were worked out from the DNA. The sample yields some 120,000 clones, 88% seen once. This entry is derived from a study of blood T cell repertoires in COVID-19. Study-wide background: Samples representing acute and convalescent COVID-19 were sourced from the United States, Italy and Spain. Sample material is recorded as cDNA or gDNA derived from T cells, B-cell-depleted T cells, or PBMCs.

V was clipped by 1 base and J by 5 bases, with 6 bases between them. This CDR3 is 13 amino acids long. Germline CDR1 MDHEN, CDR2 SYDVKM. The sample was peripheral blood. This TCR came from a human donor in a cohort sampled during active COVID-19. V and J are TRBV28 and TRBJ1-5; no firm D call. The CDR3 DNA reads as TGTGCCAGCAGTTTATCTCGTTATCAGCCCCAGCATTTT. The encoded protein is CASSLSRYQPQHF. Combining the CDR3 with reference TRBV28 and TRBJ1-5 gives the whole variable domain DVKVTQSSRYLVKRTGEKVFLECVQDMDHENMFWYRQDPGLGLRLIYFSYDVKMKEKGDIPEGYSVSREKKERFSLILESASTNQTSMYLCASSLSRYQPQHFGDGTRLSIL.